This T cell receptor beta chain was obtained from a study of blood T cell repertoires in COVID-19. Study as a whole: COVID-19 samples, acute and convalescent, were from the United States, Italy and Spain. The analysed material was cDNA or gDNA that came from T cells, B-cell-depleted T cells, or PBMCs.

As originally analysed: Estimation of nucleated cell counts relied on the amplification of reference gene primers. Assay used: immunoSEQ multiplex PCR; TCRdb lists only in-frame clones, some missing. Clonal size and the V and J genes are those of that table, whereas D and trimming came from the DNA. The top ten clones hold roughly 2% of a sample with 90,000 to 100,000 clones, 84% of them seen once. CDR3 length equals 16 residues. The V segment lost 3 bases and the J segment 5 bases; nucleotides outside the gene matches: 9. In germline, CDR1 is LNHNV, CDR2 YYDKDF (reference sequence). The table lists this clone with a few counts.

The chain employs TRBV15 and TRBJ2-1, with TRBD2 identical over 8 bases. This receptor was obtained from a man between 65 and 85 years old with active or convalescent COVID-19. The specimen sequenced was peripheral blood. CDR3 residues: CATSRAGGSGDNEQFF. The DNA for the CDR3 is TGTGCCACCAGCAGGGCGGGGGGTAGCGGGGACAATGAGCAGTTCTTC.